This T cell receptor beta chain was retrieved from a study of cytomegalovirus exposure and HLA in healthy donors (TCRdb year 2017). In the study overall: According to a later analysis, one platform produced both the 110 or so validation repertoires and the 670 or so repertoires of the first cohort. The study aimed to test whether cataloging public T cell receptors could reveal signatures of past pathogen exposure. In addition to the first cohort of about 650 subjects, a separate validation cohort of 100 to 150 different subjects was used. The study combined high-throughput TCR immunosequencing, statistical association of individual TCRs with disease status, and machine learning to predict cytomegalovirus infection status. Overall results and qualifications from the work: Cytomegalovirus status was reported to be diagnosed by the classifier with high specificity and sensitivity in both the original and validation cohorts. The study listed approximately 150 TCR beta chains as associated with cytomegalovirus. In a later analysis, TCRs clustered in the first cohort were found to also tend to co-occur in the roughly 120 validation repertoires, with approximately 94% of cluster scores above 0. Most TCR sequences were seen in very few donors, while some public TCRs were found in many individuals. All 120 or so repertoires were used to score co-occurrence in the validation cohort in a later analysis, because that analysis had no HLA typing for the cohort. According to the authors, the approach could potentially be generalized to other disease states and immunological phenotypes. In vitro tests confirmed that a few of the cytomegalovirus-associated TCR beta chains recognize cytomegalovirus antigens.

As concerns this clone: Its antigen is not yet known. No quality values exist for individual bases; no much larger clone is one base distant.

Libraries were prepared through the immunoSEQ multiplex PCR assay. Per the source publication's procedure: A statistical classification framework was built to diagnose cytomegalovirus status from the catalog of TCR beta chain sequences. Sourced from immuneACCESS, this table was stored by TCRdb with only in-frame sequences that have V and J called. A share of the clones is absent; for the studies checked, an unresolved V gene accounts for under half, and the remainder has no known explanation. V and J calls and clone size follow that table, whereas D and trimming were derived from the DNA. The sample table shows about 280,000 clones, and 88% are seen once. Around 0.9% of the sample is taken by the ten largest. Separate from the approximately 730-subject first cohort, the validation cohort of 95 to 150 subjects was the group to which the donors belonged. The germline V gene (reference sequence) supplies CDR1 SEHNR and CDR2 FQNEAQ. The germline ends are 17 bases apart after V is trimmed by 1 base and J by 8 bases. The CDR3 starts with the cysteine, ends with the phenylalanine, and has 15 residues. The DNA shown is the 45-base CDR3, in frame from base 1.

The source material was PBMCs. This receptor was taken from a young woman in good health and CMV-seronegative. The V and J segments used are TRBV7-9 and TRBJ1-2; no D segment can be confidently identified. The CDR3 protein is CASSLESGGNFGYTF. The base sequence is TGTGCCAGCAGCTTAGAGTCGGGAGGGAACTTCGGCTACACCTTC.